The 5 T cell receptor beta chains in this list originate from one sample, sequenced in a study of neurological immune-mediated disorders. In TCRdb, the 5' RACE reads were re-called with MiXCR into one record per CDR3 protein. This repertoire shows approximately 48,000 distinct CDR3 sequences, over 15% found once; its top ten account for under 4.5%. Material for sequencing was PBMCs. These receptors were taken from a man between 60 and 75 years old in good health.

Note on this clonotype: The CDR3 ends on some other residue instead of the conserved phenylalanine or tryptophan, so this is likely a read error. This chain uses TRBV5-1 with TRBJ2-1; D is perhaps TRBD2 (5 bases). The ends were cut back, 6 bases at V and 5 bases at J, with 15 bases in the middle. The CDR3 totals 14 residues. In germline, CDR1 is SGHRS, CDR2 YFSETQ. The CDR3: CASNGQLGNNEQFI. CDR3 sequence (DNA): TGCGCCAGCAACGGTCAACTAGGGAACAATGAGCAGTTCATT.

The chain couples TRBV5-6 to TRBJ1-1, with D perhaps TRBD1 (5 bases). Germline assignment: CDR1 SGHDT and CDR2 YYEEEE. Between the trimmed V and J ends, which lost 6 bases and 4 bases, there was a span of 13 bases. This CDR3 has 13 amino acids. The CDR3 sequence: CASNLQRGTEAFF. CDR3 in DNA: TGTGCCAGCAACCTACAGAGGGGCACTGAAGCTTTCTTT.

The sample holds many counts of this clonotype. The chain joins TRBV10-3 to TRBJ1-1; the D gene is possibly TRBD1 (5 bases). Trimming shortened V by 0 bases and J by 4 bases, and 12 bases separated the two germline ends. Germline V gives CDR1 ENHRY, CDR2 SYGVKD. CDR3 length: 15 residues. CDR3 region: CAISESQGSGTEAFF. The CDR3 nucleotides read TGTGCCATCAGTGAGTCCCAGGGAAGTGGCACTGAAGCTTTCTTT.

This clonotype was detected many times. V and J are TRBV10-3 and TRBJ2-7; D possibly corresponds to TRBD2 (5 bases). Germline CDR1 is ENHRY and CDR2 is SYGVKD. CDR3 length equals 15 residues. Trimming cost V 2 bases and J 0 bases, with 11 bases left between them. The CDR3 region has the DNA TGTGCCATCAGTGAGGAGGGCGGGCTCTCCTACGAGCAGTACTTC. Protein product: CAISEEGGLSYEQYF.

Many counts were recorded for this clonotype. The genes are TRBV18 and TRBJ1-4, with no clear D. This CDR3 has 13 residues. Per germline, CDR1 KGHSH and CDR2 LQKENI. V was clipped by 2 bases and J by 8 bases, with 9 bases between them. The DNA for the CDR3 is TGTGCCAGCTCACCAGCAGGAAGGGAAAAACTGTTTTTT. Translated: CASSPAGREKLFF.